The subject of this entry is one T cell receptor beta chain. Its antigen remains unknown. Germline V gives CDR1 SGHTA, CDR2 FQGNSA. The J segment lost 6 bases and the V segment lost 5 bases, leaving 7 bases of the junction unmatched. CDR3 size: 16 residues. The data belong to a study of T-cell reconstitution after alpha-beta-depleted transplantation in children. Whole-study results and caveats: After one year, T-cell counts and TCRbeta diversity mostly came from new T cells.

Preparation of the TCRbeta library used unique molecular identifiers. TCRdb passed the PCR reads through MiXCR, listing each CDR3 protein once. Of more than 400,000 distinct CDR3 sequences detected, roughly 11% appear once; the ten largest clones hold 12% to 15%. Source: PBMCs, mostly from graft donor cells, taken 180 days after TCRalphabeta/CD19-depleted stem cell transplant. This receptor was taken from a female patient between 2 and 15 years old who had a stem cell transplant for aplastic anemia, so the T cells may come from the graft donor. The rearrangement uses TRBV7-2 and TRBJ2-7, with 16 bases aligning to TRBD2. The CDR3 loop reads CASSPWGLAGGAEQYF. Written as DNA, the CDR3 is TGTGCCAGCAGCCCTTGGGGACTAGCGGGAGGGGCCGAGCAGTACTTC.